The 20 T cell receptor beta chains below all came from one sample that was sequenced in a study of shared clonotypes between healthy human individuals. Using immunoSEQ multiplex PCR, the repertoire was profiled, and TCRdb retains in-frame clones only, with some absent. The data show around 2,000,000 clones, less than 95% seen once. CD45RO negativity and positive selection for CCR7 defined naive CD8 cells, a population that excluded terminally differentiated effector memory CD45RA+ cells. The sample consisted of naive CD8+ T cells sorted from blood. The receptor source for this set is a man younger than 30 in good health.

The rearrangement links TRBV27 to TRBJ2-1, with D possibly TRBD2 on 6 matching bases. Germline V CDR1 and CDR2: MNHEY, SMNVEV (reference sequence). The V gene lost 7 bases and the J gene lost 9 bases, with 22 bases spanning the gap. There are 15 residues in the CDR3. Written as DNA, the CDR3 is TGTGCCAGCACCTCTTGGGACTCTCATGACGGTGAGCAGTTCTTC. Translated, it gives CASTSWDSHDGEQFF.

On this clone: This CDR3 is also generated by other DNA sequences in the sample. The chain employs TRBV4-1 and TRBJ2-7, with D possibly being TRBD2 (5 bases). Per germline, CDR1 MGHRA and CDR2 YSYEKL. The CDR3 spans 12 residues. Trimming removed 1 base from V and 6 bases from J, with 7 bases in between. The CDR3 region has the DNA TGCGCCAGCAGCCAAGGGGCGGGCGAGCAGTACTTC. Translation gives CASSQGAGEQYF.

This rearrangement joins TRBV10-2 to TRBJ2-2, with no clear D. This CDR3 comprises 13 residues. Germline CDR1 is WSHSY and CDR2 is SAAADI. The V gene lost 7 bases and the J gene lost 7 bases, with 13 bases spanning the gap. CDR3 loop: CASILAAGGELFF. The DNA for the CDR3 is TGCGCCAGCATACTGGCCGCCGGCGGGGAGCTGTTTTTT.

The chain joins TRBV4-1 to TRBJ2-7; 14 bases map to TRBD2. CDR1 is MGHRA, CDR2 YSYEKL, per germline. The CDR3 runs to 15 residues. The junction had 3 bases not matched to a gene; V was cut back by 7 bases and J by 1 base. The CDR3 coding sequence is TGCGCCAGCATGGGACTAGCGGGAGAATCCTACGAGCAGTACTTC. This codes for CASMGLAGESYEQYF.

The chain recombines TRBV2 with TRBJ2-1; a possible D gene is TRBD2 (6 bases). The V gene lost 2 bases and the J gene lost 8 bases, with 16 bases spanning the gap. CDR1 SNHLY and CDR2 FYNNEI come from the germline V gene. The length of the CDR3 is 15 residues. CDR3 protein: CASSESLGLTDEQFF. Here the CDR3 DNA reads TGTGCCAGCAGTGAATCTTTGGGACTTACGGATGAGCAGTTCTTC.

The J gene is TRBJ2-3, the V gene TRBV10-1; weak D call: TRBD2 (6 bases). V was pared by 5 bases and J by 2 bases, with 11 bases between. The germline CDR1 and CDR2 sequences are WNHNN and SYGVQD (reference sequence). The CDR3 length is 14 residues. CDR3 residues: CASSRASVTDTQYF. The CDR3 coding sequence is TGCGCCAGCAGTCGTGCTAGCGTCACAGATACGCAGTATTTT.

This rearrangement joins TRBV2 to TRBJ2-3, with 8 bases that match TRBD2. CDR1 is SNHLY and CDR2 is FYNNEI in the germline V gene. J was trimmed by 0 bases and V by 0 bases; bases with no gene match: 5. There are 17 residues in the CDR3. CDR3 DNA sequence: TGTGCCAGCAGTGAAGCGAGGAGCGGGAGAAGCACAGATACGCAGTATTTT. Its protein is CASSEARSGRSTDTQYF.

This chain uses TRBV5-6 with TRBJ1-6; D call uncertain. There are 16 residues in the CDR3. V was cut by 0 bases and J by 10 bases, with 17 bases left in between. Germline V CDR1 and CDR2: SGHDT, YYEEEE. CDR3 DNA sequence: TGTGCCAGCAGCTTGGCCCTGAAGGGAGACTACTCACCCCTCCACTTT. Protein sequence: CASSLALKGDYSPLHF.

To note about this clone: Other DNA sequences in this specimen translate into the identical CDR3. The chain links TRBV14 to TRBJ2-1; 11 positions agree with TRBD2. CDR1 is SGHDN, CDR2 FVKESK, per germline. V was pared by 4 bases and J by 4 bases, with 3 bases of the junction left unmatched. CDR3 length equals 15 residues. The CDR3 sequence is CASSPLAGGYNEQFF. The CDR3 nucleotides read TGTGCCAGCAGCCCTTTAGCGGGGGGGTACAATGAGCAGTTCTTC.

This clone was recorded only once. This CDR3 reads CASSHRRGNYEQYF. CDR3 bases: TGTGCCAGCAGTCACCGCAGGGGAAACTACGAGCAGTACTTC. V and J are TRBV5-6 and TRBJ2-7; weak D call: TRBD1 (6 bases). The CDR3 sequence is 14 residues long. CDR1 SGHDT and CDR2 YYEEEE come from the germline V gene. Trimming stripped 5 bases from V and 3 bases from J, with 15 bases between.

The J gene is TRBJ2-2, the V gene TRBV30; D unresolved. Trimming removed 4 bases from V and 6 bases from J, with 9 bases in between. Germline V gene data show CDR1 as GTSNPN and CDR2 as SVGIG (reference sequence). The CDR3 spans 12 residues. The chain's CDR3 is CAWTSGPGELFF. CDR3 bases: TGTGCCTGGACCTCAGGCCCCGGGGAGCTGTTTTTT.

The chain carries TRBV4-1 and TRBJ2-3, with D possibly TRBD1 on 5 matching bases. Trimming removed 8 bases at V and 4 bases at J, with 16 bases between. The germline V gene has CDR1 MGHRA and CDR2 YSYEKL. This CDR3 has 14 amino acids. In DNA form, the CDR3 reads TGCGCCAGCCGACAGACACCAACCTCAGATACGCAGTATTTT. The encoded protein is CASRQTPTSDTQYF.

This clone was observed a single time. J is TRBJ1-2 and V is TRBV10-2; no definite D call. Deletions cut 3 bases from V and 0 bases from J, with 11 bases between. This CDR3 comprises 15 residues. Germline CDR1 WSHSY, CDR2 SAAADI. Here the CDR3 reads CASSEDGGANYGYTF. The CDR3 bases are TGCGCCAGCAGTGAAGACGGAGGAGCTAACTATGGCTACACCTTC.

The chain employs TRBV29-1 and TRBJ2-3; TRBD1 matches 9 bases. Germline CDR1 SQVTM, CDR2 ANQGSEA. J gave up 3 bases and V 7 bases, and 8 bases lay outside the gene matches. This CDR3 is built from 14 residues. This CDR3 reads CSARTGDGTDTQYF. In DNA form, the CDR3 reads TGCAGCGCCCGGACAGGGGATGGGACAGATACGCAGTATTTT.

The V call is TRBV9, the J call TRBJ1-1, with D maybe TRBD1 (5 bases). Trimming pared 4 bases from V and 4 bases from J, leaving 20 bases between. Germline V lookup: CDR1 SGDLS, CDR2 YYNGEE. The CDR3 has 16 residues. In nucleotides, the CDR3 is TGTGCCAGCAGCTCCCCCCGGGCGGGACTGACCACTGAAGCTTTCTTT. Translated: CASSSPRAGLTTEAFF.

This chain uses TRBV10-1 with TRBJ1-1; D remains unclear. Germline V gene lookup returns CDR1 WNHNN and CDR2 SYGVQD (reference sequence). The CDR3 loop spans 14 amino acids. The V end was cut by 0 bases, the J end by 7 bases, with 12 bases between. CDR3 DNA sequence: TGCGCCAGCAGTGAGTCGACGACGGCCGTTGAAGCTTTCTTT. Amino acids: CASSESTTAVEAFF.

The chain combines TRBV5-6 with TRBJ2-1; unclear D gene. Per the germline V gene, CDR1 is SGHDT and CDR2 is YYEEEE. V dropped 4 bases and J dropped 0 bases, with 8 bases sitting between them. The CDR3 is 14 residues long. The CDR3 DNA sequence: TGTGCCAGCAGCGATCAGATCTCCTACAATGAGCAGTTCTTC. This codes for CASSDQISYNEQFF.

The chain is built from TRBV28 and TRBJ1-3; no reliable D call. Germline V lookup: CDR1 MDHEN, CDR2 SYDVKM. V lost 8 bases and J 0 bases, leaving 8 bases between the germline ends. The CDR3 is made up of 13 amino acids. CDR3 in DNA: TGTGCCAGCGTCTGGGGCTCTGGAAACACCATATATTTT. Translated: CASVWGSGNTIYF.

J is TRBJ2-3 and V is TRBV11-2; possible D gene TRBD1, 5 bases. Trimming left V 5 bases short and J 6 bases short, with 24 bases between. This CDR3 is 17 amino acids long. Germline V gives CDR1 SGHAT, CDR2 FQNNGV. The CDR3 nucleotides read TGTGCCAGCAGCCCGTCTTCCCAGGGTATCACTGGGGATACGCAGTATTTT. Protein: CASSPSSQGITGDTQYF.

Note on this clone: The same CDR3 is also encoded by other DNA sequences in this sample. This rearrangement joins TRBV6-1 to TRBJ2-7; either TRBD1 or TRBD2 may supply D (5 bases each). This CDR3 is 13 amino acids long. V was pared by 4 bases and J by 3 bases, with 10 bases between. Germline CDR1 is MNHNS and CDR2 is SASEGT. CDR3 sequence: CASSAGRNYEQYF. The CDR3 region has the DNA TGTGCCAGCAGTGCGGGACGGAACTACGAGCAGTACTTC.